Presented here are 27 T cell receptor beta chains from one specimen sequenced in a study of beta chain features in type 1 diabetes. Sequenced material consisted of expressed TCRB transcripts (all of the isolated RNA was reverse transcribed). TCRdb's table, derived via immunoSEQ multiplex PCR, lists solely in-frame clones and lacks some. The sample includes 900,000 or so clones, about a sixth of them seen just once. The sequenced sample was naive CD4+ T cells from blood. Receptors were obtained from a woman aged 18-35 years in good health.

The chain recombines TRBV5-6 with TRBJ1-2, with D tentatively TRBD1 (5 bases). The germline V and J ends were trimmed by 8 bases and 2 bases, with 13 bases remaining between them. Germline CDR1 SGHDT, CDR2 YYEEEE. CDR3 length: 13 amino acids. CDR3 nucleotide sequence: TGTGCCAGTTCGCCGGGGCAAAACTATGGCTACACCTTC. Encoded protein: CASSPGQNYGYTF.

The CDR3 loop reads CASTPGTGNPGPQHF. In DNA, the CDR3 is TGTGCCAGCACGCCCGGGACAGGGAACCCGGGGCCCCAGCATTTT. The chain employs TRBV28 and TRBJ1-5; the match to TRBD1 covers 9 bases. The CDR3 sequence is 15 residues long. V lost 7 bases to trimming and J lost 9 bases; unmatched junction nucleotides: 13. Germline CDR1 MDHEN, CDR2 SYDVKM.

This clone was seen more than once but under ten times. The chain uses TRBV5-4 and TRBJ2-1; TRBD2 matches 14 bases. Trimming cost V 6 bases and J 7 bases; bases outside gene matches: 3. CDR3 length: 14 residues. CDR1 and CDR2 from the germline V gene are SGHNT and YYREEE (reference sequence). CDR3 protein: CASTGTSGRNEQFF. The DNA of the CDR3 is TGTGCCAGCACCGGGACTAGCGGGAGAAATGAGCAGTTCTTC. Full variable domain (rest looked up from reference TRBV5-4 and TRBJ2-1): ETGVTQSPTHLIKTRGQQVTLRCSSQSGHNTVSWYQQALGQGPQFIFQYYREEENGRGNFPPRFSGLQFPNYSSELNVNALELDDSALYLCASTGTSGRNEQFFGPGTRLTVL.

CDR3 protein: CASSTTGPGAGELFF. The CDR3 region has the DNA TGTGCCAGCAGTACGACAGGCCCAGGGGCCGGGGAGCTGTTTTTT. The chain links TRBV2 to TRBJ2-2, with D perhaps TRBD1 (6 bases). The CDR3 totals 15 residues. Looked up from germline, CDR1 is SNHLY and CDR2 is FYNNEI. V was pared by 5 bases and J by 6 bases, with 16 bases between.

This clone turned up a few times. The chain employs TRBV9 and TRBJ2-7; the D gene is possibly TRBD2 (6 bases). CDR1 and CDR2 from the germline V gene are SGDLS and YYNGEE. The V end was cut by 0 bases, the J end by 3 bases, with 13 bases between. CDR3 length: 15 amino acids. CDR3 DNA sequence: TGTGCCAGCAGCGTAGGAGTAGCGGACCTCTACGAGCAGTACTTC. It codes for CASSVGVADLYEQYF.

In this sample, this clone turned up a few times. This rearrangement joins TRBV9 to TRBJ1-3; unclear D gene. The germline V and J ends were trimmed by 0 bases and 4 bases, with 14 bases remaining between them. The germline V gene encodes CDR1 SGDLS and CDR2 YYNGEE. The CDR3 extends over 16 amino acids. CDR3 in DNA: TGTGCCAGCAGCGTAGTACCGGGCACCTCCGGAAACACCATATATTTT. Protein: CASSVVPGTSGNTIYF.

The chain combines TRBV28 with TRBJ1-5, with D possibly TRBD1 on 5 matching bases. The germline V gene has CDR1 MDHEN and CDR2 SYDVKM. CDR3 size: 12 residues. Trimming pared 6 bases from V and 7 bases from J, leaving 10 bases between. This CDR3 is CASSIRGQPQHF. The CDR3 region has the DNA TGTGCCAGCAGCATTAGGGGCCAGCCCCAGCATTTT.

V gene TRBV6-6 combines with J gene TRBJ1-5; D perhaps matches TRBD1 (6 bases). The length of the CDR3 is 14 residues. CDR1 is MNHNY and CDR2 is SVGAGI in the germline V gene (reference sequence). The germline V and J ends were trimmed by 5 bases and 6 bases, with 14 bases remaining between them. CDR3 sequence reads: CASSGGPQAQPQHF. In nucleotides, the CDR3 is TGTGCCAGCAGTGGGGGCCCTCAAGCTCAGCCCCAGCATTTT.

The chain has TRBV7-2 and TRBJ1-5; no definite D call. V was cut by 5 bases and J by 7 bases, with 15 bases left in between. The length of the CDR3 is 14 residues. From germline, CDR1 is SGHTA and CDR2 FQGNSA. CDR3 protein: CASSTGAFLQPQHF. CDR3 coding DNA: TGTGCCAGCAGCACGGGAGCGTTCCTACAGCCCCAGCATTTT.

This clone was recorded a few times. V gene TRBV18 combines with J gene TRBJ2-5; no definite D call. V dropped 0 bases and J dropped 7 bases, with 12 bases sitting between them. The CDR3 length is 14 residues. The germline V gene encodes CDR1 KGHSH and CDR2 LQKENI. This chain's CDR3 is CASSPPDGLGTQYF. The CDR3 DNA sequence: TGTGCCAGCTCACCACCGGACGGCTTGGGGACCCAGTACTTC.

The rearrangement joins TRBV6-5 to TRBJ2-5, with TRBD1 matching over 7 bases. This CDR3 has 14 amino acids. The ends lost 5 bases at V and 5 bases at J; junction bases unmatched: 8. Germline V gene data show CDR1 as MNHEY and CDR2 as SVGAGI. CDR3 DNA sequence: TGTGCCAGCAGTAGTTCGAGACAGGGTGAGACCCAGTACTTC. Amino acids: CASSSSRQGETQYF.

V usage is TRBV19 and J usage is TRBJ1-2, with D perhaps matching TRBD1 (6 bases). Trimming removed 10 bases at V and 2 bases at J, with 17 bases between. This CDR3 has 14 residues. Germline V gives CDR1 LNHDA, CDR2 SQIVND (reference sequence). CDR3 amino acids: CATATGGLNYGYTF. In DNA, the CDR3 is TGTGCCACCGCGACAGGCGGATTAAACTATGGCTACACCTTC. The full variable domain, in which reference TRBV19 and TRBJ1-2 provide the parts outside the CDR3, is DGGITQSPKYLFRKEGQNVTLSCEQNLNHDAMYWYRQDPGQGLRLIYYSQIVNDFQKGDIAEGYSVSREKKESFPLTVTSAQKNPTAFYLCATATGGLNYGYTFGSGTRLTVV.

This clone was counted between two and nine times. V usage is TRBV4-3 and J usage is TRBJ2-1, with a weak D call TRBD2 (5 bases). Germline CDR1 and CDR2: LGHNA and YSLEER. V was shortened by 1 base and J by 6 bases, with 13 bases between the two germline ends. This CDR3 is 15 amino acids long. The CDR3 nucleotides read TGCGCCAGCAGCCAAGTCCAGTTGCTAGCCAATGAGCAGTTCTTC. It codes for CASSQVQLLANEQFF.

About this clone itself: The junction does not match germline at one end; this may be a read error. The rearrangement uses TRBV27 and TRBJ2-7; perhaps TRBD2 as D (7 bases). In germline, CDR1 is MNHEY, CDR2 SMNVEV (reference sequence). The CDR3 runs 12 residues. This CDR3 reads CASRRGGGTLHF. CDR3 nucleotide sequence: TGTGCCAGCAGGAGGGGGGGAGGGACCCTCCACTTC.

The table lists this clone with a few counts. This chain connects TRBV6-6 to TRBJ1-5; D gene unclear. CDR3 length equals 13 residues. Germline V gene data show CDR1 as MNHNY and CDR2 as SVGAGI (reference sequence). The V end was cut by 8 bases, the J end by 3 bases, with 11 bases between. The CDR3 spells CASAGQNNQPQHF. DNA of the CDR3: TGTGCCAGCGCCGGTCAGAACAATCAGCCCCAGCATTTT.

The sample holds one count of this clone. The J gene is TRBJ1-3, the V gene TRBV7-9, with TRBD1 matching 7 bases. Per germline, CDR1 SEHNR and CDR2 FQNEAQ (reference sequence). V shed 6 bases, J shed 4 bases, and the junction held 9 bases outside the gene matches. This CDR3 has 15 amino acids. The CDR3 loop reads CASSQTGTEGNTIYF. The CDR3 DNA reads TGTGCCAGCAGTCAAACCGGGACAGAAGGAAACACCATATATTTT.

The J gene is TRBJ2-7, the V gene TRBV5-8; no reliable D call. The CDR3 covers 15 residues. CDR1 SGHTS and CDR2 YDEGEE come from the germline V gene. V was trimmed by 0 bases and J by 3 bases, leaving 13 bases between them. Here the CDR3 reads CASSLGLLSIYEQYF. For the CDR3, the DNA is TGTGCCAGCAGCTTGGGCCTCCTTTCCATCTACGAGCAGTACTTC.

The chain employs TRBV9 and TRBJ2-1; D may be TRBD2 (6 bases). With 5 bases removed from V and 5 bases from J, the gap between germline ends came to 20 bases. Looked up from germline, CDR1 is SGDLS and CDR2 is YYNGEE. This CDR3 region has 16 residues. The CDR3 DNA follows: TGTGCCAGCAGTGTATCCTGGGACTTTGAGGACAATGAGCAGTTCTTC. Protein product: CASSVSWDFEDNEQFF.

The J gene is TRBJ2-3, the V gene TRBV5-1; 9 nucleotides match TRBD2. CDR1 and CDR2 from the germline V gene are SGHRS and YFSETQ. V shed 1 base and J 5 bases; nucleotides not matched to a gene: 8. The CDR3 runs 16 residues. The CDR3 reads CASSLSSGSLGDTQYF. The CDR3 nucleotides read TGCGCCAGCAGCTTGAGTAGCGGGAGTCTGGGAGATACGCAGTATTTT.

CDR3 sequence: CASDLTFNTEAFF. CDR3 DNA sequence: TGTGCCAGCGACCTAACATTCAACACTGAAGCTTTCTTT. J is TRBJ1-1 and V is TRBV11-2; D ambiguous. Germline assignment: CDR1 SGHAT and CDR2 FQNNGV. The CDR3 is made up of 13 amino acids. The V end was cut by 8 bases, the J end by 2 bases, with 12 bases between.

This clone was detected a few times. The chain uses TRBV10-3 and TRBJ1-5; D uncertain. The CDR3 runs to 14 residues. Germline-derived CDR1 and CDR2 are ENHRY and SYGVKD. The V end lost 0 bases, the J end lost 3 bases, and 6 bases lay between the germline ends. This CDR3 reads CAISESSFNQPQHF. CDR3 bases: TGTGCCATCAGTGAGTCTTCCTTCAATCAGCCCCAGCATTTT.

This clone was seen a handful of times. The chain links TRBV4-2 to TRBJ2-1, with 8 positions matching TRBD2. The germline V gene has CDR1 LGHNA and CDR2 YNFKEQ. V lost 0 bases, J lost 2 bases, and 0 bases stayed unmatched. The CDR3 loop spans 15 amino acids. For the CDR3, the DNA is TGTGCCAGCAGCCAAGAACTAGCGGCCTACAATGAGCAGTTCTTC. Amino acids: CASSQELAAYNEQFF.

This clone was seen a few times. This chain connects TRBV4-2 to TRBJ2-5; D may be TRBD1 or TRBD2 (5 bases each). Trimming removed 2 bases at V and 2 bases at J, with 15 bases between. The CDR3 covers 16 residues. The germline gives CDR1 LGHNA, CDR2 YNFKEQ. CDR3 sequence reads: CASSQFFGDPQETQYF. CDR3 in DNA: TGTGCCAGCAGCCAATTTTTTGGGGACCCACAAGAGACCCAGTACTTC.

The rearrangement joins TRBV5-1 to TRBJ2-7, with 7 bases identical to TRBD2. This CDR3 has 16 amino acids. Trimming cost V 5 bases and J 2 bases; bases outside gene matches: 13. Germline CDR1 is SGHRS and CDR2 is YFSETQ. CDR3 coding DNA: TGCGCCAGCAGTAACACAGCGGGAAGCCGACCCTACGAGCAGTACTTC. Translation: CASSNTAGSRPYEQYF.

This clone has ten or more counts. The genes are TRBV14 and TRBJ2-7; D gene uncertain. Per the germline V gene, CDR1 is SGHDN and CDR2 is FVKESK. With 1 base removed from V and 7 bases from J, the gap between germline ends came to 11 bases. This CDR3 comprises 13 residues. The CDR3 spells CASSQAVLGEQYF. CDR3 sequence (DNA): TGTGCCAGCAGCCAAGCGGTTCTGGGTGAGCAGTACTTC.

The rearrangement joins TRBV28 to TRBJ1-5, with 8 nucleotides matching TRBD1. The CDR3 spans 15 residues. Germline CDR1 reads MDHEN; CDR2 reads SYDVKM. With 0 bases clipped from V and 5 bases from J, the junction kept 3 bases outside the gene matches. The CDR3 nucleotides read TGTGCCAGCAGTTTATGGGACAGGGACCATCAGCCCCAGCATTTT. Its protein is CASSLWDRDHQPQHF.

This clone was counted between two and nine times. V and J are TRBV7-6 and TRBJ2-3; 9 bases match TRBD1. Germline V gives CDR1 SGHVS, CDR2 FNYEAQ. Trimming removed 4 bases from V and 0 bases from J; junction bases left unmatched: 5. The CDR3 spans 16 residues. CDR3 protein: CASSYLQGASTDTQYF. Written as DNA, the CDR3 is TGTGCCAGCAGCTACCTACAGGGGGCAAGCACAGATACGCAGTATTTT.